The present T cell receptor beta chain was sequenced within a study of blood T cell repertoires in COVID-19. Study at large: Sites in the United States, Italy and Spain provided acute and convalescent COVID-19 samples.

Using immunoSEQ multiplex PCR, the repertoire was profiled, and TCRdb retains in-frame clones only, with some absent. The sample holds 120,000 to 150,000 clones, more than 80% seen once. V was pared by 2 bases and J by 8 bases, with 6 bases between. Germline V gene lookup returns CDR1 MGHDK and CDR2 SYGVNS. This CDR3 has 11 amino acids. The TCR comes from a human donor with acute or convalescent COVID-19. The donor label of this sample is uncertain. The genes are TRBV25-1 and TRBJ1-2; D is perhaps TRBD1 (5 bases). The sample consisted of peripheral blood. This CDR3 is CASSEGGGYTF. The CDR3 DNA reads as TGTGCCAGCAGTGAAGGGGGGGGCTACACCTTC.